The rows below give T cell receptor beta chains drawn from one sample of a study of blood T cell repertoires in COVID-19. Clones were read by immunoSEQ multiplex PCR, and TCRdb kept only the in-frame ones, dropping some. Of over 300,000 clones in the sample, roughly 90% are singletons; the top ten hold approximately 9.4%. Sequencing was done on a sample of PBMCs or T cells enriched from blood (not recorded which). All receptors come from a woman aged 40 to 50 who had recovered from COVID-19. Each CDR3 is given with its conserved first and last residue. D genes are given only for firm matches. The size entry is marked missing in some rows and otherwise reads once, few, many or a size class.

size,D,V,J,DNA,CDR3
.,.,TRBV28,TRBJ1-4,TGTGCCAGCAGGAGCGGGGGGCGTGGGTTGGAAAAACTGTTTTTT,CASRSGGRGLEKLFF
.,TRBD2,TRBV11-2,TRBJ2-1,TGTGCCAGCAAACAGGGTAGCGGGGTTCTTAAAAATGAGCAGTTCTTC,CASKQGSGVLKNEQFF
once,TRBD1,TRBV29-1,TRBJ1-2,TGCAGCGTCCCCGAGGACAGGGGGCGAAATACCTATGGCTACACCTTC,CSVPEDRGRNTYGYTF
few,.,TRBV19,TRBJ2-5,TGTGCCAGTAGACGAGGGCAAGAGACCCAGTACTTC,CASRRGQETQYF
.,.,TRBV3-1/TRBV3-2,TRBJ2-7,TGTGCCAGCAGCCAAGTCACAGGCTCCTACGAGCAGTACTTC,CASSQVTGSYEQYF
few,.,TRBV3-1/TRBV3-2,TRBJ1-1,TGTGCCAGCAGCCAAACGTTAGACACTGAAGCTTTCTTT,CASSQTLDTEAFF
.,.,TRBV11-2,TRBJ2-1,TGTGCCAGCAGCTTAGGGGTACTAGCAGGAGTTAGAAATGAGCAGTTCTTC,CASSLGVLAGVRNEQFF
.,TRBD2,TRBV9,TRBJ2-1,TGTGCCAGCAGCGGTTCACCTAGCGGGAGGTCTCTAAATGAGCAGTTCTTC,CASSGSPSGRSLNEQFF
.,.,TRBV9,TRBJ2-2,TGTGCCAGCAGCGGACAGGGGAGGGACGGGGAGCTGTTTTTT,CASSGQGRDGELFF
.,.,TRBV21-1,TRBJ1-2,TGTGCCAGCAGCAAAGCGCCGGCGTTAGCTCAGTATAACTATGGCTACACCTTC,CASSKAPALAQYNYGYTF
.,.,TRBV4-3,TRBJ2-3,TGCGCCAGCAGCCAAGTAGGGGGGGGCACAGATACGCAGTATTTT,CASSQVGGGTDTQYF
.,.,TRBV5-1,TRBJ2-5,TGCGCCAGCAGCGTCTCACCAAAGTCCCGGGACTCCCTCAAGACCCAGTACTTC,CASSVSPKSRDSLKTQYF
.,TRBD2,TRBV5-4,TRBJ2-5,TGTGCCAGCAGCTACGGGACTAGCGTAGGAGAGACCCAGTACTTC,CASSYGTSVGETQYF
once,.,TRBV18,TRBJ2-1,TGTGCCAGCTCACCAGAGACCTCCCGGGGTAACAATGAGCAGTTCTTC,CASSPETSRGNNEQFF
.,TRBD1,TRBV19,TRBJ1-1,TGTGCCAGTAGTATAGATATTGGACAGGGGGCTGATACTGAAGCTTTCTTT,CASSIDIGQGADTEAFF
.,TRBD1,TRBV11-1,TRBJ1-1,TGTGCCAGCAGCCCACGGACAGGAGTGAACACTGAAGCTTTCTTT,CASSPRTGVNTEAFF
.,TRBD2,TRBV11-3,TRBJ2-3,TGTGCCAGCAGCCGACTAGCCAGCACAGATACGCAGTATTTT,CASSRLASTDTQYF
.,.,TRBV21-1,TRBJ1-4,TGTGCCAGCAGCAAAGGAGGGGGGGACTCTAATGAAAAACTGTTTTTT,CASSKGGGDSNEKLFF
.,.,TRBV18,TRBJ2-7,TGTGCCAGCTCAAAACTAGAGTCCTACGAGCAGTACTTC,CASSKLESYEQYF
.,TRBD2,TRBV2,TRBJ2-3,TGTGCCATAGGACTAGCGGACCCCACAGATACGCAGTATTTT,CAIGLADPTDTQYF
.,.,TRBV5-1,TRBJ1-1,TGCGCCAGCAGCTCCGGATGGACAGCACTGAACACTGAAGCTTTCTTT,CASSSGWTALNTEAFF
.,.,TRBV28,TRBJ2-1,TGTGCCAGCAGTTATACTACGTCCTCCTACAATGAGCAGTTCTTC,CASSYTTSSYNEQFF
.,.,TRBV5-5,TRBJ2-3,TGTGCCAGCAGCTTAGCGGACCTCACAGATACGCAGTATTTT,CASSLADLTDTQYF
.,TRBD1,TRBV9,TRBJ2-5,TGTGCCAGCAGCAGAACCGGGACAGGGTGGGAGACCCAGTACTTC,CASSRTGTGWETQYF
.,TRBD1,TRBV28,TRBJ1-2,TGTGCCAGCAGTCCAGGGGGCAACTATGGCTACACCTTC,CASSPGGNYGYTF
once,.,TRBV19,TRBJ2-1,TGTGCCAGTAGTATAGGGGGGGGCGGAGATTACAATGAGCAGTTCTTC,CASSIGGGGDYNEQFF
.,TRBD1,TRBV5-1,TRBJ2-5,TGCGCCAGCAGCTTGGCGGGACAGGGGGAGACCCAGTACTTC,CASSLAGQGETQYF
.,TRBD1,TRBV28,TRBJ1-1,TGTGCCAGCGGGACAGCACCGAACACTGAAGCTTTCTTT,CASGTAPNTEAFF
.,.,TRBV7-2,TRBJ1-6,TGTGCCAGCAGCTTAGATGGGGCAGAGAATTCACCCCTCCACTTT,CASSLDGAENSPLHF
.,.,TRBV4-1,TRBJ1-3,TGCGCCAGCAGCCCGCGGGCAGGTTCAGGAAACACCATATATTTT,CASSPRAGSGNTIYF
.,.,TRBV7-2,TRBJ2-7,TGTGCCAGCAGCTTAGTATCGGGAGTGGGCTACGAGCAGTACTTC,CASSLVSGVGYEQYF
.,TRBD1,TRBV27,TRBJ2-4,TGTGCCAGCAGTTCTGGGACAGGCCTCTTGGTCAAAAACATTCAGTACTTC,CASSSGTGLLVKNIQYF
.,.,TRBV6-5,TRBJ1-5,TGTGCCACCAAAGGACACCTTGAAGGTCAGCCCCAGCATTTT,CATKGHLEGQPQHF
.,TRBD1,TRBV28,TRBJ2-1,TGTGCCAGCCGCGAGGGGACAGGGATTAGGAATGAGCAGTTCTTC,CASREGTGIRNEQFF
.,TRBD1,TRBV7-8,TRBJ2-1,TGTGCCAGCAGCTTAGGGCAACAGGGGTATGAGCAGTTCTTC,CASSLGQQGYEQFF
.,TRBD1,TRBV7-9,TRBJ1-6,TGTGCCAGCAGCATCGGGACAGGGGTTCATTCACCCCTCCACTTT,CASSIGTGVHSPLHF
.,.,TRBV11-3,TRBJ2-3,TGTGCCAGCAGCCCATTTATCCGGGACACAGATACGCAGTATTTT,CASSPFIRDTDTQYF
once,.,TRBV7-6,TRBJ2-3,TGTGCCAGCAGCAAAGAGGGCAGGGGTGTGATAGATACGCAGTATTTT,CASSKEGRGVIDTQYF
.,.,TRBV5-1,TRBJ1-4,TGCGCCAGCAGACCTAACTCAGGGGCAACTAATGAAAAACTGTTTTTT,CASRPNSGATNEKLFF
.,.,TRBV27,TRBJ2-6,TGTGCCAGCAGTTTATCTCTGCGGGGTGGGGCCAACGTCCTGACTTTC,CASSLSLRGGANVLTF
few,.,TRBV3-1/TRBV3-2,TRBJ1-2,TGTGCCAGCAGCCTCCGAGGGGAGGTCTATGGCTACACCTTC,CASSLRGEVYGYTF
.,.,TRBV6-5,TRBJ2-7,TGTGCCAGCAGTTACTCGAGGGGGAAGGGCTCCTACGAGCAGTACTTC,CASSYSRGKGSYEQYF
.,.,TRBV7-2,TRBJ2-5,TGTGCCAGCAGCTCAGGGGGACGGGAGGGAGAGACCCAGTACTTC,CASSSGGREGETQYF
.,TRBD1,TRBV11-3,TRBJ2-5,TGTGCCAGCAGCTTCGGGACAGGGAATTACCAAGAGACCCAGTACTTC,CASSFGTGNYQETQYF
.,TRBD1,TRBV5-1,TRBJ1-1,TGCGCCAGCAGCCCCTCAGGGACAGGCAACACTGAAGCTTTCTTT,CASSPSGTGNTEAFF
.,.,TRBV5-5,TRBJ2-3,TGTGCCGTCAAGACTACTAGCACAGATACGCAGTATTTT,CAVKTTSTDTQYF
.,.,TRBV5-6,TRBJ2-7,TGTGCCAGCAGCCGGGACACCTCCTACGAGCAGTACTTC,CASSRDTSYEQYF
.,.,TRBV7-3,TRBJ2-1,TGTGCCAGCAGCTTAGCGGGAAGCTCCTACAATGAGCAGTTCTTC,CASSLAGSSYNEQFF
.,.,TRBV19,TRBJ1-2,TGTGCCAGTACCTCGTTAGTTGAGCTTCGTGGCTACACCTTC,CASTSLVELRGYTF
.,.,TRBV27,TRBJ2-3,TGTGCCAGCAGTCGGCGGGGAACAGCTGCGGATACGCAGTATTTT,CASSRRGTAADTQYF
.,.,TRBV15,TRBJ2-3,TGTGCCACCAGCAGTTTGGCCAACACAGATACGCAGTATTTT,CATSSLANTDTQYF
.,TRBD1,TRBV28,TRBJ2-1,TGTGCCAGCAGTTTATTCTCGACAGGGTTATCCTACAATGAGCAGTTCTTC,CASSLFSTGLSYNEQFF
.,TRBD1,TRBV25-1,TRBJ2-2,TGTGCCAGCAGTGAATATACGGGGACAGGGGTTCCCGGGGAGCTGTTTTTT,CASSEYTGTGVPGELFF
.,TRBD2,TRBV4-3,TRBJ2-7,TGCGCCAGCAGCCCGTCGGGGGGGCCCTACGAGCAGTACTTC,CASSPSGGPYEQYF